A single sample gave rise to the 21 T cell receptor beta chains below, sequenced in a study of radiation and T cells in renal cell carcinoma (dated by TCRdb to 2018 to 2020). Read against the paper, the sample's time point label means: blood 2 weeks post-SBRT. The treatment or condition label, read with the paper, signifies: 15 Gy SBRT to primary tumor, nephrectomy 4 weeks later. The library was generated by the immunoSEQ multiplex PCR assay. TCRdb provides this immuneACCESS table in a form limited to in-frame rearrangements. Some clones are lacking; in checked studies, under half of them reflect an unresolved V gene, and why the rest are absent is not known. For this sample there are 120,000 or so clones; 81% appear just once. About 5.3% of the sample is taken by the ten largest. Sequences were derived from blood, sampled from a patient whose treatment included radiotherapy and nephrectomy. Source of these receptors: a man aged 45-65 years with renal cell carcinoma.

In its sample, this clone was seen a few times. The CDR3 loop reads CSVAGGNQPQHF. In nucleotides, the CDR3 is TGCAGCGTGGCAGGAGGGAATCAGCCCCAGCATTTT. The chain joins TRBV29-1 to TRBJ1-5; D remains unclear. CDR1 SQVTM and CDR2 ANQGSEA come from the germline V gene. V was shortened by 6 bases and J by 4 bases, with 10 bases between the two germline ends. The CDR3 covers 12 residues. The full variable domain, rest sourced from reference TRBV29-1 and TRBJ1-5, is SAVISQKPSRDICQRGTSLTIQCQVDSQVTMMFWYRQQPGQSLTLIATANQGSEATYESGFVIDKFPISRPNLTFSTLTVSNMSPEDSSIYLCSVAGGNQPQHFGDGTRLSIL.

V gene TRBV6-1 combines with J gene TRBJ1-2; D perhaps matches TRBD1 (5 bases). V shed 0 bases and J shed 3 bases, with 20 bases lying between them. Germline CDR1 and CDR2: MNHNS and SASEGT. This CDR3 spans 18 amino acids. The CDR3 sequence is CASSEARTGTAVYYGYTF. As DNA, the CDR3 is TGTGCCAGCAGTGAAGCGAGAACCGGGACGGCGGTCTACTATGGCTACACCTTC.

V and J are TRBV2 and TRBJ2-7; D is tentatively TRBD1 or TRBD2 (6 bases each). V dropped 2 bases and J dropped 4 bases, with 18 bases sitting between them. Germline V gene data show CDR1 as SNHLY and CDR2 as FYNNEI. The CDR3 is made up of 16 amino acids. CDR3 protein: CASSESSGADHYEQYF. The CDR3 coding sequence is TGTGCCAGCAGTGAATCCTCGGGGGCTGATCATTACGAGCAGTACTTC.

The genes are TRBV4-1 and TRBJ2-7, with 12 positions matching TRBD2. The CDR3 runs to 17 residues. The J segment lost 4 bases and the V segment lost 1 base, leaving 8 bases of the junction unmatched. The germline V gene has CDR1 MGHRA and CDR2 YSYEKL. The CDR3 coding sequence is TGCGCCAGCAGCCAAGTTTATGTGACTAGCGGGAGTTACGAGCAGTACTTC. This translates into CASSQVYVTSGSYEQYF.

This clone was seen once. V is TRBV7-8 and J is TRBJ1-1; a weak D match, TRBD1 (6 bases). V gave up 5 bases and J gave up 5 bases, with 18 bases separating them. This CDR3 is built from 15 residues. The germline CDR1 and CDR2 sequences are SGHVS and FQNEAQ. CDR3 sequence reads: CASSPHREGKTEAFF. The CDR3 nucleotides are TGTGCCAGCAGCCCTCACAGGGAGGGGAAGACTGAAGCTTTCTTT.

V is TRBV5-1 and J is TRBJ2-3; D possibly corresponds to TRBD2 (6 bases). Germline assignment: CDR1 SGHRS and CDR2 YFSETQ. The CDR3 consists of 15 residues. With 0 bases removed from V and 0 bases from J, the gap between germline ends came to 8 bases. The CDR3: CASSLGSGSTDTQYF. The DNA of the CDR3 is TGCGCCAGCAGCTTGGGTAGCGGAAGCACAGATACGCAGTATTTT. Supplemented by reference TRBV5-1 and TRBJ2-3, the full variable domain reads KAGVTQTPRYLIKTRGQQVTLSCSPISGHRSVSWYQQTPGQGLQFLFEYFSETQRNKGNFPGRFSGRQFSNSRSEMNVSTLELGDSALYLCASSLGSGSTDTQYFGPGTRLTVL.

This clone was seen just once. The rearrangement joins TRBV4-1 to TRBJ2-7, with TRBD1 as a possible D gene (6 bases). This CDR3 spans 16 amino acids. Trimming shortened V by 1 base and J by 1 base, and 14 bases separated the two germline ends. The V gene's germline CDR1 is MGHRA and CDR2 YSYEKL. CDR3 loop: CASSQVSGGFSYEQYF. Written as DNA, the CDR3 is TGCGCCAGCAGCCAAGTAAGTGGGGGCTTTTCCTACGAGCAGTACTTC.

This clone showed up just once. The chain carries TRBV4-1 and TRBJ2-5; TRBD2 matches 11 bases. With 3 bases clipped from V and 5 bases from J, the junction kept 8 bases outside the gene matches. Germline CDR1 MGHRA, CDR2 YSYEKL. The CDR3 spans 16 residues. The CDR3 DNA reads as TGCGCCAGCAGCCAGCTAGTAGCGGGAGGGATGGAGACCCAGTACTTC. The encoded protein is CASSQLVAGGMETQYF.

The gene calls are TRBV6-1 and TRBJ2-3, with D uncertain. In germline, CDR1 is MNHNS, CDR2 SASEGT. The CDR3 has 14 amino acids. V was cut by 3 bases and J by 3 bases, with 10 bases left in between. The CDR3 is CASSETTTTDTQYF. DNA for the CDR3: TGTGCCAGCAGTGAGACCACGACAACAGATACGCAGTATTTT.

The CDR3 bases are TGTGCGGGGGCCCCTGGGGTCCGGGCAAATCAGCCCCAGCATTTT. It translates to CAGAPGVRANQPQHF. The chain is built from TRBV28 and TRBJ1-5; possibly TRBD1 for D (6 bases). Germline V gene data show CDR1 as MDHEN and CDR2 as SYDVKM. The CDR3 sequence is 15 residues long.

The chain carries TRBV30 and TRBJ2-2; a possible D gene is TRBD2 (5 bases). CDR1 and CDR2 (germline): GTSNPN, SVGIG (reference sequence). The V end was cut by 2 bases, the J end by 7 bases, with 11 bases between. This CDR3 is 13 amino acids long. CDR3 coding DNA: TGTGCCTGGAGTCAACGACGGGACGGGGAGCTGTTTTTT. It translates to CAWSQRRDGELFF.

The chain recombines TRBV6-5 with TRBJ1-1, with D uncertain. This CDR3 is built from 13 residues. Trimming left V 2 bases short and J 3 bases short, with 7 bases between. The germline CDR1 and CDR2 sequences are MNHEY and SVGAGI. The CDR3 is CASSYRRDTEAFF. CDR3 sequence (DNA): TGTGCCAGCAGTTACCGCCGAGACACTGAAGCTTTCTTT.

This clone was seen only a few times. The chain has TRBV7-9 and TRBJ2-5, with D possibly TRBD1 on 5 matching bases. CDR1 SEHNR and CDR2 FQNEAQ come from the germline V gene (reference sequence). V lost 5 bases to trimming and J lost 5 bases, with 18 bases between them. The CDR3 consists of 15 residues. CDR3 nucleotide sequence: TGTGCCAGCAGCCCCTATATAGGGGTTACGGAGACCCAGTACTTC. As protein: CASSPYIGVTETQYF.

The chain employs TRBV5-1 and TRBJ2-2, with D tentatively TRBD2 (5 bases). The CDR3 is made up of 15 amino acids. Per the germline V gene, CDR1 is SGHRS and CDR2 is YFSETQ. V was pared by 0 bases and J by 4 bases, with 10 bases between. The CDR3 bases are TGCGCCAGCAGCTTGGAAGGCGGGCGCACCGGGGAGCTGTTTTTT. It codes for CASSLEGGRTGELFF.

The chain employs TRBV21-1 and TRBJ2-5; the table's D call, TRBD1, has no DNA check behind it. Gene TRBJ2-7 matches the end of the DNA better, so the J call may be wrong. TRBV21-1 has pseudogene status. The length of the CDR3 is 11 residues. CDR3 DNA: TGTGCCAGCAGCAAACAGGGCGAGCAGTACTTC. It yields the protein CASSKQGEQYF.

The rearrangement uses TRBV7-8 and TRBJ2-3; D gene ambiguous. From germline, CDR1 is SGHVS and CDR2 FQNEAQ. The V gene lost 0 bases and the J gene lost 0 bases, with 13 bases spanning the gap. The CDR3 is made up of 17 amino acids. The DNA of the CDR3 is TGTGCCAGCAGCTTAGCTCCCGCATTGACGAGCACAGATACGCAGTATTTT. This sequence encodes CASSLAPALTSTDTQYF.

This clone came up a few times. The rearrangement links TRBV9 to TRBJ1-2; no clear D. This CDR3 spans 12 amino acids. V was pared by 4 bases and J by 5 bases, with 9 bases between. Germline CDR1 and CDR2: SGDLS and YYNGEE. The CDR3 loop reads CASSPLGYGYTF. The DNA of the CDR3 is TGTGCCAGCAGCCCTCTCGGTTATGGCTACACCTTC.

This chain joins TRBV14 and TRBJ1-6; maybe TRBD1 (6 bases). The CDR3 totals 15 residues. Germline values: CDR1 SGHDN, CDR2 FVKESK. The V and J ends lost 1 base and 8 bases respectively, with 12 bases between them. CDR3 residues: CASSQVGGWDSPLHF. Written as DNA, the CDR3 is TGTGCCAGCAGCCAAGTTGGGGGCTGGGATTCACCCCTCCACTTT.

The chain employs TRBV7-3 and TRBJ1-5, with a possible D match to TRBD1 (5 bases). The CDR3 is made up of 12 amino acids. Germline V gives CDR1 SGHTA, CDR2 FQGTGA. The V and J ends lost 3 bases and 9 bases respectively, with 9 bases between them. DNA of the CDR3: TGTGCCAGCAGCTTCCAGGGTAGGCCCCAGCATTTT. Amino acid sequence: CASSFQGRPQHF.

The CDR3 protein is CATRTGIYNSPLHF. CDR3 DNA: TGTGCCACCAGGACAGGGATCTATAATTCACCCCTCCACTTT. The chain joins TRBV15 to TRBJ1-6, with 7 bases lining up with TRBD1. V was pared by 6 bases and J by 3 bases, with 2 bases of the junction left unmatched. Germline V CDR1 and CDR2: LNHNV, YYDKDF (reference sequence). CDR3 length equals 14 residues.

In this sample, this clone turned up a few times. In nucleotides, the CDR3 is TGTGCCAGCTCACCTCGGGAGGAGAGTGAAGCTTTCTTT. Translating it yields CASSPREESEAFF. This sequence joins TRBV18 and TRBJ1-1, with D unclear. CDR3 size: 13 residues. V was trimmed by 3 bases and J by 7 bases, leaving 12 bases between them. The germline V gene encodes CDR1 KGHSH and CDR2 LQKENI.